The sequence of this T cell receptor beta chain was determined in a study of control samples from healthy donors and cancer patients. Profiled with immunoSEQ multiplex PCR; TCRdb holds only in-frame clones, not every one. The sample contains 350,000 to 450,000 clones, 75% to 95% of which appear only once. Trimming left V 0 bases short and J 10 bases short, with 10 bases between. CDR3 length equals 14 residues. Germline V gene data show CDR1 as SGHAT and CDR2 as FQNNGV. The sequenced sample consisted of PBMCs. This clonotype was sampled from a man aged 35 to 55 with head and neck cancer. The rearrangement joins TRBV11-2 to TRBJ1-6; no definite D call. This CDR3 is CASSLDRDGSPLHF. The CDR3 DNA follows: TGTGCCAGCAGCTTAGATAGGGATGGCTCACCCCTCCACTTT.